This T cell receptor (beta chain) came from a study of CD8 T cells in Susac syndrome. CD8+ and CD4+ T cells were negatively isolated; TEMRA cells were FACS-enriched. RNA in amounts of roughly 0.5 to 1 ug was reverse transcribed with random hexamers. TCRdb reanalysed the immunoSEQ multiplex PCR reads using MiXCR and keeps one entry per CDR3 protein. The sample carries about 110,000 distinct CDR3 sequences, around 97% recorded once. J lost 9 bases, V lost 5 bases, and 8 bases had no gene match. The length of the CDR3 is 15 residues. Germline loops: CDR1 MNHEY, CDR2 SMNVEV (reference sequence). This TCR was recovered from a human donor in good health. This chain links TRBV27 with TRBJ2-1; 12 bases line up with TRBD1. The material sequenced was CD4+ T cells from PBMCs. The CDR3 protein is CASSVRDRGQGEQFF. The CDR3 nucleotides read TGTGCCAGCAGTGTCCGGGACAGGGGGCAGGGTGAGCAGTTCTTC.